This TCR beta chain was identified during a study of radiotherapy plus CTLA-4 blockade in lung cancer. Study-level information: Disease control was seen in 31% of patients, objective responses in about 18%. Whole-study results and caveats: It was early blood T cell clone dynamics, with interferon-beta, that reportedly best predicted response. Radiotherapy was combined with ipilimumab, and tumor-derived TCR clones then expanded in blood.

With regard to this clone: The antigen is unknown.

TCRdb's copy holds only in-frame clones and misses some; the assay was immunoSEQ multiplex PCR. This table has around 90,000 clones, approximately 82% appearing once. V dropped 6 bases and J dropped 0 bases, with 27 bases sitting between them. Per germline, CDR1 LNHDA and CDR2 SQIVND (reference sequence). This CDR3 is built from 20 residues. The input for sequencing was peripheral blood, taken from a patient treated with radiotherapy plus ipilimumab. The TCR was taken from a human donor with non-small cell lung cancer that progressed on radiotherapy plus ipilimumab. The chain joins TRBV19 to TRBJ1-5, with D perhaps matching TRBD1 (6 bases). The CDR3 loop is CASSRTIGAWTANSNQPQHF. CDR3 sequence (DNA): TGTGCCAGTAGCCGGACAATCGGGGCGTGGACAGCTAATAGCAATCAGCCCCAGCATTTT.